This T cell receptor beta chain was retrieved from a study of STAT5B mutations in CD4+ large granular lymphocyte leukemia. Study-wide background: Among healthy controls, a particular HLA allele went with more CDR3 'QG' motifs.

Comments on this clone: Its antigen is undetermined.

The CDR3 totals 13 residues. V was shortened by 2 bases and J by 7 bases, with 12 bases between the two germline ends. The germline V gene encodes CDR1 SGHNT and CDR2 YYREEE (reference sequence). Study-level points and caveats: No patients shared main leukemic clonotypes, though roughly 27% appeared at low frequency elsewhere. Compared with healthy controls (2/35), patient top clones favored TRBV06 (8/27). Higher CD4+ than CD8+ T-LGLL clonality might reflect small sample size.

Generated by immunoSEQ multiplex PCR, the TCRdb table keeps only in-frame clones and is missing some. The sample carries over 25,000 clones, around 67% recorded once. The V gene is TRBV5-4, the J gene TRBJ1-2; unclear D gene. This TCR derives from a human donor in good health. The sample consisted of CD4+ T cells from blood buffy coats. CDR3 region: CASSLDFSTGYTF. The CDR3 DNA reads as TGTGCCAGCAGCTTAGACTTCTCGACTGGCTACACCTTC.